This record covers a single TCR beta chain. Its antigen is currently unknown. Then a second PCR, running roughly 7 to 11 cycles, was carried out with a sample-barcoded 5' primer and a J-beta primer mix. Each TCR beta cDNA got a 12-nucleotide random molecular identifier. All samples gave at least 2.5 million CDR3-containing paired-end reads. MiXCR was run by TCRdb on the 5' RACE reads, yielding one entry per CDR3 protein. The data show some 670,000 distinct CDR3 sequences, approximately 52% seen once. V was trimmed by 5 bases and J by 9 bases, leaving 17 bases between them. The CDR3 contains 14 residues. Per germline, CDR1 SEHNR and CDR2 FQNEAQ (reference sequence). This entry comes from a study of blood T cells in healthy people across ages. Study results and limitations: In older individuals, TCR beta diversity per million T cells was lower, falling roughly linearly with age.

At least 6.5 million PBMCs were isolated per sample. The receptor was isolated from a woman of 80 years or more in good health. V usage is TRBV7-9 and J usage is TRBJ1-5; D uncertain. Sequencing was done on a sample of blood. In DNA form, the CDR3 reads TGTGCCAGCAGCGAAACCGGGCCGGGAGGGCCCCAGCATTTT. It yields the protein CASSETGPGGPQHF.